One sample yielded the 3 T cell receptor beta chains listed below, sequenced in a study of blood T cell repertoires in COVID-19. The method was immunoSEQ multiplex PCR; TCRdb's version includes in-frame clones alone and lacks a portion of them. The table shows 400,000 to 500,000 clones, with about 88% occurring only once. The sequenced sample consisted of PBMCs or T cells enriched from blood (not recorded which). The receptors were gathered from a young woman who had been exposed to COVID-19.

J is TRBJ1-1 and V is TRBV19, with 7 bases identical to TRBD1. CDR1 is LNHDA, CDR2 SQIVND, per germline (reference sequence). With V trimmed by 0 bases and J by 1 base, 5 bases remained unmatched. The CDR3 consists of 16 residues. CDR3 loop: CASSIDRQGENTEAFF. In DNA, the CDR3 is TGTGCCAGTAGTATAGACCGACAGGGTGAGAACACTGAAGCTTTCTTT.

V gene TRBV4-1 combines with J gene TRBJ2-1; possibly TRBD2 for D (5 bases). Per germline, CDR1 MGHRA and CDR2 YSYEKL. This CDR3 has 14 amino acids. V was shortened by 4 bases and J by 5 bases, with 12 bases between the two germline ends. The chain's CDR3 is CASSRGPVDNEQFF. The CDR3 DNA is TGCGCCAGCAGCCGCGGGCCCGTAGACAATGAGCAGTTCTTC.

V usage is TRBV3-1 (or the pseudogene TRBV3-2) and J usage is TRBJ2-3; 8 bases fit TRBD2. Germline V CDR1 and CDR2: LGHDT, YNNKEL (reference sequence). Trimming at V came to 5 bases and at J to 13 bases, leaving 8 bases not matched to a gene. The CDR3 extends over 12 amino acids. DNA for the CDR3: TGTGCCAGCAGCTCAGCGGGGGATAAGGAGTATTTT. Translated, it gives CASSSAGDKEYF.